These T cell receptor beta chains were read from a single sample in a study of control samples from healthy donors and cancer patients. The data were produced by immunoSEQ multiplex PCR, yet TCRdb's version contains in-frame clones alone and is incomplete. The sample lists about 96,000 clones; roughly 93% were seen once. Material: blood. These TCRs come from a man in his late teens or twenties in good health. CDR3s include the opening cysteine and the closing phenylalanine or tryptophan. A D gene is named only where the DNA matches it firmly. The size entry is marked missing in some rows and otherwise reads once, few, many or a size class.

CDR3nt: TGTGCCAGCAGCCCCCTCCGAGCTAGCAATCAGCCCCAGCATTTT
CDR3aa: CASSPLRASNQPQHF
abundance: -
j_gene: TRBJ1-5
d_gene: -
v_gene: TRBV7-8

CDR3nt: TGTGCCAGCAGATCGTCTTACAGCTCCTACGAGCAGTACTTC
CDR3aa: CASRSSYSSYEQYF
abundance: once
j_gene: TRBJ2-7
d_gene: -
v_gene: TRBV6-5

CDR3nt: TGTGCCTGGACTAGGGGGCAGGGCTCAGCGGATGGCTACACCTTC
CDR3aa: CAWTRGQGSADGYTF
abundance: -
j_gene: TRBJ1-2
d_gene: TRBD1
v_gene: TRBV30

CDR3nt: TGTGCCAGCAGTTACAAGGGGTTGAGGGAGACCCAGTACTTC
CDR3aa: CASSYKGLRETQYF
abundance: -
j_gene: TRBJ2-5
d_gene: -
v_gene: TRBV6-5

CDR3nt: TGTGCCAGAAGTTGGGGAGGGTTTACCTACGAGCAGTACTTC
CDR3aa: CARSWGGFTYEQYF
abundance: -
j_gene: TRBJ2-7
d_gene: TRBD2
v_gene: TRBV5-3

CDR3nt: TGTGCTAGTGGTTTGTCCCCTCCCGGGGCCAACGTCCTGACTTTC
CDR3aa: CASGLSPPGANVLTF
abundance: -
j_gene: TRBJ2-6
d_gene: -
v_gene: TRBV12-5

CDR3nt: TGCGCCAGCAGCCAAACCGGGGAGCTGTTTTTT
CDR3aa: CASSQTGELFF
abundance: once
j_gene: TRBJ2-2
d_gene: -
v_gene: TRBV4-1

CDR3nt: TGTGCCAGCAGTTTGCAGGGATTGCAAGAGACCCAGTACTTC
CDR3aa: CASSLQGLQETQYF
abundance: -
j_gene: TRBJ2-5
d_gene: -
v_gene: TRBV27

CDR3nt: TGTGCCAGCAGGTATGGGGAGGGGCGAGTGGAGACCCAGTACTTC
CDR3aa: CASRYGEGRVETQYF
abundance: -
j_gene: TRBJ2-5
d_gene: TRBD2
v_gene: TRBV5-4

CDR3nt: TGTGCCAGTAGTAGGGAACAGTCGTATAATGAAAAACTGTTTTTT
CDR3aa: CASSREQSYNEKLFF
abundance: -
j_gene: TRBJ1-4
d_gene: -
v_gene: TRBV19

CDR3nt: TGCGCCAGCAGTCAAAGGCGGGGTTTTCCCCGACCAGCTTTCTTT
CDR3aa: CASSQRRGFPRPAFF
abundance: -
j_gene: TRBJ1-1
d_gene: -
v_gene: TRBV5-1

CDR3nt: TGTGCCAGCTCACCACGGGCCCGACAGGGGATGAACACTGAAGCTTTCTTT
CDR3aa: CASSPRARQGMNTEAFF
abundance: -
j_gene: TRBJ1-1
d_gene: TRBD1
v_gene: TRBV18

CDR3nt: TGTGCCAGCAGCTTAGGTCTGGCGCGGACCCAAGAGACCCAGTACTTC
CDR3aa: CASSLGLARTQETQYF
abundance: -
j_gene: TRBJ2-5
d_gene: -
v_gene: TRBV7-6

CDR3nt: TGTGCCAGTAGCCGTGCAGATACGCAGTATTTT
CDR3aa: CASSRADTQYF
abundance: -
j_gene: TRBJ2-3
d_gene: -
v_gene: TRBV19

CDR3nt: TGTGCCAGCAGCACGAAAGAAAACTATGGCTACACCTTC
CDR3aa: CASSTKENYGYTF
abundance: -
j_gene: TRBJ1-2
d_gene: -
v_gene: TRBV2

CDR3nt: TGTGCCAGCAGCCGCGCACGGGACTCCCTGTACCAAGAGACCCAGTACTTC
CDR3aa: CASSRARDSLYQETQYF
abundance: -
j_gene: TRBJ2-5
d_gene: -
v_gene: TRBV5-5

CDR3nt: TGTGCCAGCAGCCACGGGACAGGGAACAATGAGCAGTTCTTC
CDR3aa: CASSHGTGNNEQFF
abundance: -
j_gene: TRBJ2-1
d_gene: TRBD1
v_gene: TRBV3-1/TRBV3-2

CDR3nt: TGTGCCAGCAGCCCCCCGGAGGCGAGAGAGACCCAGTACTTC
CDR3aa: CASSPPEARETQYF
abundance: -
j_gene: TRBJ2-5
d_gene: -
v_gene: TRBV3-1/TRBV3-2

CDR3nt: TGCGCCAGCAGCTTTAAGCGGGGGCCGGCAGAGACCCAGTACTTC
CDR3aa: CASSFKRGPAETQYF
abundance: -
j_gene: TRBJ2-5
d_gene: TRBD2
v_gene: TRBV5-1

CDR3nt: TGTGCCAGCAGCTTAGTACCGACGCAGGAGATTGAAGCTTTCTTT
CDR3aa: CASSLVPTQEIEAFF
abundance: -
j_gene: TRBJ1-1
d_gene: -
v_gene: TRBV7-9

CDR3nt: TGTGCCAGCAGTCCCCGACAGGGTAGGGATGTCGAGCAGTACTTC
CDR3aa: CASSPRQGRDVEQYF
abundance: -
j_gene: TRBJ2-7
d_gene: TRBD1
v_gene: TRBV5-4

CDR3nt: TGTGCCAGCAGCCAAGATAACAGGGAGAGCTATGGCTACACCTTC
CDR3aa: CASSQDNRESYGYTF
abundance: -
j_gene: TRBJ1-2
d_gene: -
v_gene: TRBV4-2

CDR3nt: TGTGCCAGCAGTTTATCCGATCACCCCGGGGAGCTGTTTTTT
CDR3aa: CASSLSDHPGELFF
abundance: -
j_gene: TRBJ2-2
d_gene: -
v_gene: TRBV27

CDR3nt: TGTGCCAGCAGCTCTACCGGACTCAACACAGATACGCAGTATTTT
CDR3aa: CASSSTGLNTDTQYF
abundance: -
j_gene: TRBJ2-3
d_gene: -
v_gene: TRBV7-8

CDR3nt: TGTGCCTGGAAGCTACAATTAGCCAATCAGCCCCAGCATTTT
CDR3aa: CAWKLQLANQPQHF
abundance: -
j_gene: TRBJ1-5
d_gene: -
v_gene: TRBV30

CDR3nt: TGCGCCAGCAGCCAAGGTGGGAACACTGAAGCTTTCTTT
CDR3aa: CASSQGGNTEAFF
abundance: -
j_gene: TRBJ1-1
d_gene: -
v_gene: TRBV4-3

CDR3nt: TGTGCCAGCAGCCAAGATTGGGCAGCCGCCCCGGTCTTT
CDR3aa: CASSQDWAAAPVF
abundance: -
j_gene: TRBJ1-1
d_gene: -
v_gene: TRBV14

CDR3nt: TGTGCCAGCAGCCACAACGTTCAAACCGAGCAGTACTTC
CDR3aa: CASSHNVQTEQYF
abundance: -
j_gene: TRBJ2-7
d_gene: -
v_gene: TRBV7-2

CDR3nt: TGTGCCAGCAGTGGGACGGCGGGAAGCTATGGCTACACCTTC
CDR3aa: CASSGTAGSYGYTF
abundance: -
j_gene: TRBJ1-2
d_gene: -
v_gene: TRBV2

CDR3nt: TGTGCCAGCAGCTTCACTAGCGGGGGGTACACAGATACGCAGTATTTT
CDR3aa: CASSFTSGGYTDTQYF
abundance: -
j_gene: TRBJ2-3
d_gene: TRBD2
v_gene: TRBV7-2

CDR3nt: TGTGCCTGGAGTGTACAGGGGGCTCGGGCGAACACTGAAGCTTTCTTT
CDR3aa: CAWSVQGARANTEAFF
abundance: -
j_gene: TRBJ1-1
d_gene: TRBD1
v_gene: TRBV30

CDR3nt: TGTGCCAGCAGCTTTCTACTAGCGGGGGGCGAAGCAGAGACCCAGTACTTC
CDR3aa: CASSFLLAGGEAETQYF
abundance: -
j_gene: TRBJ2-5
d_gene: TRBD2
v_gene: TRBV7-8

CDR3nt: TGTGCCAGCAGCCCACTTCCGGGACGTCACGTCGAAGACGAGCAGTACTTC
CDR3aa: CASSPLPGRHVEDEQYF
abundance: -
j_gene: TRBJ2-7
d_gene: -
v_gene: TRBV6-2/TRBV6-3

CDR3nt: TGTGCCAGCAGCTTAAGATCGGTGCCAGATACGCAGTATTTT
CDR3aa: CASSLRSVPDTQYF
abundance: -
j_gene: TRBJ2-3
d_gene: -
v_gene: TRBV7-2

CDR3nt: TGCGCCAGCAGCCAGGCCGGGACAGAAACCTACGAGCAGTACTTC
CDR3aa: CASSQAGTETYEQYF
abundance: once
j_gene: TRBJ2-7
d_gene: TRBD1
v_gene: TRBV4-1

CDR3nt: TGTGCCATCAGGACCGGGACCGCACCCAATGAGCAGTTCTTC
CDR3aa: CAIRTGTAPNEQFF
abundance: -
j_gene: TRBJ2-1
d_gene: -
v_gene: TRBV10-3

CDR3nt: TGTGCCTGGAGTGTAATCCTCATACAGGGAGGCGCTTCACCCCTCCACTTT
CDR3aa: CAWSVILIQGGASPLHF
abundance: -
j_gene: TRBJ1-6
d_gene: -
v_gene: TRBV30

CDR3nt: TGTGCCACCAGCAGAATAGCAGGGGTGGTATATCAGCCCCAGCATTTT
CDR3aa: CATSRIAGVVYQPQHF
abundance: -
j_gene: TRBJ1-5
d_gene: -
v_gene: TRBV15

CDR3nt: TGTGCCAGCAGTGGGGGATCCTATGGCTACACCTTC
CDR3aa: CASSGGSYGYTF
abundance: -
j_gene: TRBJ1-2
d_gene: -
v_gene: TRBV25-1

CDR3nt: TGTGCCAGCAGTGAGTACAGGGGGTTCAATCAGCCCCAGCATTTT
CDR3aa: CASSEYRGFNQPQHF
abundance: -
j_gene: TRBJ1-5
d_gene: TRBD1
v_gene: TRBV6-1

CDR3nt: TGTGCCAGCAGTTTACGTCCCCGGGGAACCTACGAGCAGTACTTC
CDR3aa: CASSLRPRGTYEQYF
abundance: -
j_gene: TRBJ2-7
d_gene: -
v_gene: TRBV27

CDR3nt: TGCAGTGCTAGTCCGGGGATCGGACTAGTTGATGAGCAGTTCTTC
CDR3aa: CSASPGIGLVDEQFF
abundance: -
j_gene: TRBJ2-1
d_gene: TRBD2
v_gene: TRBV20-1

CDR3nt: TGTGCCAGTAGTATGATAGCGGGGGGAAACAATGAGCAGTTCTTC
CDR3aa: CASSMIAGGNNEQFF
abundance: -
j_gene: TRBJ2-1
d_gene: TRBD2
v_gene: TRBV19

CDR3nt: TGCGCCAGCAGCCCGACAGGGAGCTCCTACAATGAGCAGTTCTTC
CDR3aa: CASSPTGSSYNEQFF
abundance: -
j_gene: TRBJ2-1
d_gene: TRBD1
v_gene: TRBV5-1

CDR3nt: TGCGCCAGCAGCCGCTTAGGCAGGGCTGACTCACCCCTCCACTTT
CDR3aa: CASSRLGRADSPLHF
abundance: -
j_gene: TRBJ1-6
d_gene: -
v_gene: TRBV4-3

CDR3nt: TGTGCCAGCAGTTACTTAATAGGGGGCCCCACTGAAGCTTTCTTT
CDR3aa: CASSYLIGGPTEAFF
abundance: -
j_gene: TRBJ1-1
d_gene: TRBD1
v_gene: TRBV6-2/TRBV6-3

CDR3nt: TGTGCCAGCAGTCGTGGTGGGGCACGCAATGAGCAGTTCTTC
CDR3aa: CASSRGGARNEQFF
abundance: -
j_gene: TRBJ2-1
d_gene: -
v_gene: TRBV27

CDR3nt: TGTGCCAGCAGTTTTATGGAGGAGACCCAGTACTTC
CDR3aa: CASSFMEETQYF
abundance: -
j_gene: TRBJ2-5
d_gene: -
v_gene: TRBV7-6

CDR3nt: TGTGCCATCAGTGTGGCGGAAAGCTCTGGGGCCAACGTCCTGACTTTC
CDR3aa: CAISVAESSGANVLTF
abundance: -
j_gene: TRBJ2-6
d_gene: -
v_gene: TRBV10-3

CDR3nt: TGCAGCGTTGAAGAGACCGGTGGGACAGGGGGTCTCAAGTCGTACCAAGAGACCCAGTACTTC
CDR3aa: CSVEETGGTGGLKSYQETQYF
abundance: -
j_gene: TRBJ2-5
d_gene: TRBD1
v_gene: TRBV29-1

CDR3nt: TGTGCCAGCAGCGACAACCGACAGGGAGGAGGCTATGGCTACACCTTC
CDR3aa: CASSDNRQGGGYGYTF
abundance: -
j_gene: TRBJ1-2
d_gene: TRBD1
v_gene: TRBV2

CDR3nt: TGCGCCAGCAGCTTACAGGGTCTGGCTTTCTTT
CDR3aa: CASSLQGLAFF
abundance: -
j_gene: TRBJ1-1
d_gene: -
v_gene: TRBV5-1

CDR3nt: TGTGCCAGCAAGGGGGAGGGTATCATTCGTCAGCCCCAGCATTTT
CDR3aa: CASKGEGIIRQPQHF
abundance: -
j_gene: TRBJ1-5
d_gene: -
v_gene: TRBV6-6

CDR3nt: TGCGCCAGCAGCCCCAAAGCCGGGGAGCTGTTTTTT
CDR3aa: CASSPKAGELFF
abundance: -
j_gene: TRBJ2-2
d_gene: -
v_gene: TRBV5-1

CDR3nt: TGTGCCAGTAATCTTGCAGGGTGGAATCAGCCCCAGCATTTT
CDR3aa: CASNLAGWNQPQHF
abundance: -
j_gene: TRBJ1-5
d_gene: -
v_gene: TRBV19

CDR3nt: TGTGCCAGCTCTAGCACAGATACGCAGTATTTT
CDR3aa: CASSSTDTQYF
abundance: -
j_gene: TRBJ2-3
d_gene: -
v_gene: TRBV18

CDR3nt: TGTGCCAGCAGCTCCGGGACTAGCGGGCCCACCGGGGAGCTGTTTTTT
CDR3aa: CASSSGTSGPTGELFF
abundance: -
j_gene: TRBJ2-2
d_gene: TRBD2
v_gene: TRBV11-3

CDR3nt: TGCGCCAGCGCAGGGAACACTGAAGCTTTCTTT
CDR3aa: CASAGNTEAFF
abundance: -
j_gene: TRBJ1-1
d_gene: -
v_gene: TRBV10-2

CDR3nt: TGTGCCAGCAGTGTCCCCCAGACCGGCACCTTC
CDR3aa: CASSVPQTGTF
abundance: once
j_gene: TRBJ1-2
d_gene: -
v_gene: TRBV2

CDR3nt: TGCAGCGTTGAAGGAAGGGGCTCGGTAGTGACCCAGTACTTC
CDR3aa: CSVEGRGSVVTQYF
abundance: -
j_gene: TRBJ2-5
d_gene: -
v_gene: TRBV29-1